These 17 T cell receptor beta chains originate from one sample sequenced in a study of blood T cell repertoires in COVID-19 (dated by TCRdb to the early 2020s). The method behind the library was the immunoSEQ multiplex PCR assay. The source is immuneACCESS, and TCRdb retained only in-frame sequences with V and J called. Part of the clones is not carried over; for the studies checked, unresolved V genes explain less than half of this, and the remainder is unexplained. This sample comprises about 150,000 clones, around nine tenths of them detected only once. Clones ranked in the top ten supply about 4.7% of the sample. Sequences were obtained from peripheral blood. These receptors all stem from a human donor in a cohort sampled during active COVID-19.

The V and J genes are TRBV4-2 and TRBJ1-3; D might be TRBD1 (5 bases). This CDR3 comprises 18 residues. CDR1 is LGHNA, CDR2 YNFKEQ, per germline. V was pared by 2 bases and J by 0 bases, with 17 bases between. CDR3 sequence reads: CASSQTNRNLISGNTIYF. The DNA for the CDR3 is TGTGCCAGCAGCCAAACCAACAGGAATTTAATCTCTGGAAACACCATATATTTT.

The chain recombines TRBV7-9 with TRBJ2-3, with D possibly matching TRBD1 (6 bases). V was cut by 5 bases and J by 1 base, with 13 bases left in between. CDR3 size: 15 residues. Germline V gene data show CDR1 as SEHNR and CDR2 as FQNEAQ (reference sequence). CDR3 region: CASSPGEIRTDTQYF. The CDR3 DNA reads TGTGCCAGCAGCCCAGGGGAAATACGCACAGATACGCAGTATTTT.

This rearrangement joins TRBV4-3 to TRBJ1-2; D is unresolved. In germline, CDR1 is LGHNA, CDR2 YSLEER. CDR3 length: 14 residues. V gave up 3 bases and J gave up 3 bases, with 11 bases separating them. CDR3 bases: TGCGCCAGCAGCCAGGAGGATCGGGACTATGGCTACACCTTC. It translates to CASSQEDRDYGYTF.

The CDR3 DNA sequence: TGTGCCAGCAAGTTACAGGGGCCGTTCTCCTCCTACGAGCAGTACTTC. Translated: CASKLQGPFSSYEQYF. The chain has TRBV7-8 and TRBJ2-7; 7 positions match TRBD1. The trim removed 7 bases at V and 0 bases at J, leaving 12 bases unmatched. In germline, CDR1 is SGHVS, CDR2 FQNEAQ. This CDR3 has 16 amino acids.

This clone has a handful of counts. A junction boundary mismatches the germline segment, possibly from a read error. The chain uses TRBV7-9 and TRBJ2-3, with 9 bases fitting TRBD2. Germline-derived CDR1 and CDR2 are SEHNR and FQNEAQ (reference sequence). There are 11 residues in the CDR3. For the CDR3, the DNA is TGTGCCAGCAGCCCAACTAGCGGGCGCCTTTTT. Encoded protein: CASSPTSGRLF.

This chain links TRBV27 with TRBJ2-7; D is ambiguous. The germline V gene has CDR1 MNHEY and CDR2 SMNVEV (reference sequence). The V and J ends lost 0 bases and 3 bases respectively, with 15 bases between them. The length of the CDR3 is 16 residues. The chain's CDR3 is CASSLSAAAPVYEQYF. The CDR3 DNA reads TGTGCCAGCAGTTTATCCGCCGCGGCCCCCGTCTACGAGCAGTACTTC.

The chain combines TRBV9 with TRBJ2-1; no firm D call. Germline-derived CDR1 and CDR2 are SGDLS and YYNGEE. The germline V and J ends were trimmed by 0 bases and 8 bases, with 6 bases remaining between them. This CDR3 spans 12 amino acids. CDR3 protein: CASSVVPYEQFF. The CDR3 DNA follows: TGTGCCAGCAGCGTAGTTCCCTATGAGCAGTTCTTC.

The V call is TRBV3-1 (or the pseudogene TRBV3-2), the J call TRBJ2-3, with 9 bases aligning to TRBD2. Germline-derived CDR1 and CDR2 are LGHDT and YNNKEL (reference sequence). J lost 2 bases, V lost 6 bases, and 9 bases had no gene match. This CDR3 has 16 amino acids. The CDR3 bases are TGTGCCAGCAGAACCAGCGGGGGGCCCTTCACAGATACGCAGTATTTT. It is translated as CASRTSGGPFTDTQYF.

This clone appeared a few times. The chain recombines TRBV13 with TRBJ2-7, with D unresolved. CDR1 and CDR2 (germline): PRHDT, FYEKMQ (reference sequence). The CDR3 runs to 13 residues. V lost 0 bases, J lost 4 bases, and 7 bases lay in between. This CDR3 is CASSLGFLYEQYF. The CDR3 DNA reads TGTGCCAGCAGCTTAGGTTTTCTATACGAGCAGTACTTC. Drawing the rest from reference TRBV13 and TRBJ2-7, the complete variable domain is AAGVIQSPRHLIKEKRETATLKCYPIPRHDTVYWYQQGPGQDPQFLISFYEKMQSDKGSIPDRFSAQQFSDYHSELNMSSLELGDSALYFCASSLGFLYEQYFGPGTRLTVT.

The gene calls are TRBV5-4 and TRBJ2-3; the match to TRBD2 covers 7 bases. Germline CDR1 reads SGHNT; CDR2 reads YYREEE (reference sequence). The CDR3 covers 15 residues. Germline trimming cut 2 bases from V and 4 bases from J; bases unmatched to any gene: 7. The CDR3 is CASSFGGGSADTQYF. The CDR3 DNA is TGTGCCAGCAGCTTTGGGGGGGGAAGCGCAGATACGCAGTATTTT.

The J gene is TRBJ1-6, the V gene TRBV7-2; TRBD1 is a possible D gene (5 bases). The CDR3 sequence is 14 residues long. Germline V gives CDR1 SGHTA, CDR2 FQGNSA. V shed 0 bases and J shed 6 bases, with 6 bases lying between them. The CDR3 DNA follows: TGTGCCAGCAGCTTAGCAGGGGTTAATTCACCCCTCCACTTT. This gives the protein CASSLAGVNSPLHF.

The genes are TRBV24-1 and TRBJ2-7; a weak D match, TRBD2 (5 bases). The V gene's germline CDR1 is KGHDR and CDR2 SFDVKD. The CDR3 totals 11 residues. Trimming removed 9 bases from V and 5 bases from J, with 10 bases in between. The CDR3 nucleotides read TGTGCCACCGGGGAGTTCAACGAGCAGTACTTC. Its translation is CATGEFNEQYF.

In this sample, this clone turned up a few times. Compared with germline, one end of the junction differs, possibly owing to a read error. The V gene is TRBV10-3, the J gene TRBJ1-2, with 9 bases fitting TRBD1. Per the germline V gene, CDR1 is ENHRY and CDR2 is SYGVKD. CDR3 length: 10 amino acids. The CDR3 loop reads CAIGDRVTSF. CDR3 DNA sequence: TGTGCCATCGGGGACAGGGTTACGTCCTTC.

The chain links TRBV7-6 to TRBJ2-7, with D possibly matching TRBD2 (7 bases). The V gene's germline CDR1 is SGHVS and CDR2 FNYEAQ. The CDR3 runs 15 residues. The V end was cut by 0 bases, the J end by 0 bases, with 9 bases between. The CDR3 sequence is CASSLAGGPSYEQYF. Written as DNA, the CDR3 is TGTGCCAGCAGCTTAGCGGGGGGGCCCTCCTACGAGCAGTACTTC.

The chain combines TRBV7-8 with TRBJ2-1; D uncertain. V dropped 5 bases and J dropped 6 bases, with 11 bases sitting between them. CDR3 length: 13 residues. Germline V gene data show CDR1 as SGHVS and CDR2 as FQNEAQ. The CDR3 sequence is CASSPPVGNEQFF. The CDR3 bases are TGTGCCAGCAGCCCACCAGTTGGCAATGAGCAGTTCTTC.

This chain links TRBV28 with TRBJ2-2; possible D gene TRBD1, 5 bases. Between the trimmed V and J ends, which lost 3 bases and 6 bases, there was a span of 23 bases. Germline V lookup: CDR1 MDHEN, CDR2 SYDVKM. This CDR3 has 18 amino acids. CDR3 sequence reads: CASSLSGNWARGAGELFF. CDR3 in DNA: TGTGCCAGCAGTTTGTCAGGGAATTGGGCCCGCGGCGCCGGGGAGCTGTTTTTT.

This sequence joins TRBV5-5 and TRBJ2-5, with 12 bases matching TRBD2. J lost 2 bases, V lost 2 bases, and 4 bases had no gene match. The germline V gene has CDR1 SGHKS and CDR2 YYEKEE (reference sequence). The CDR3 is made up of 16 amino acids. CDR3 residues: CASSLSLAGGQETQYF. The DNA for the CDR3 is TGTGCCAGCAGCTTAAGTCTAGCGGGGGGGCAAGAGACCCAGTACTTC.